Included here is one T cell receptor (beta chain) sequence, with context. Antigen: not known. These data come from a study of Graves' ophthalmopathy and Graves' hyperthyroidism. Those donors who had ophthalmopathy presented with moderate-to-severe activity, a CAS of ≥3, a NOSPECS of ≥4 and a duration under 3 months. The study amplified TCR beta CDR3 regions using RNA transcripts. A first-round RT-PCR used HTBI primers, followed by a second-round multiplex PCR. A single record per CDR3 protein comes from TCRdb applying MiXCR to the multiplex PCR reads. The sample holds almost 750,000 distinct CDR3 sequences, 40% seen once. Study results and limitations: As the model predicted ophthalmopathy progression, it achieved a sensitivity of 70.59% and a specificity of more than 72%. Stable hyperthyroidism and ophthalmopathy were told apart by a 13-signature model, which achieved about 88% sensitivity and more than 75% specificity. Among expanded thyroid clonotypes above 0.001 frequency, most also occurred in blood.

Germline V gene data show CDR1 as SGDLS and CDR2 as YYNGEE. The CDR3 is 16 residues long. J was trimmed by 0 bases and V by 2 bases; bases with no gene match: 5. The TCR was taken from an adult man with Graves' ophthalmopathy. The chain carries TRBV9 and TRBJ2-5; 9 positions agree with TRBD1. Sample: peripheral blood. As DNA, the CDR3 is TGTGCCAGCAGCGTCGGGACAGGGCAGAACCAAGAGACCCAGTACTTC. Amino acid sequence: CASSVGTGQNQETQYF.